This TCR beta chain emerged from a study of tumor-infiltrating lymphocytes in primary liver carcinoma. Study information: The study enrolled male and female patients aged 30 to 69 years. General study results and limits: It was tumor-adjacent and tumor-blood pairs that overlapped less than tumor region pairs did.

Priming with a constant-region primer yielded TCR beta cDNA from around 0.45 ug total RNA. Three nested multiplex PCR rounds, a slightly modified ARM-PCR, produced the libraries for TCR beta. TRBV1-TRBV30 forward and Cbeta reverse primers drove the first two roughly 10-cycle rounds. Each CDR3 protein gets one entry after TCRdb re-called the multiplex PCR reads with MiXCR. Of around 170,000 distinct CDR3 sequences listed, 60% were seen once; the top ten hold 72%. The CDR3 totals 14 residues. Germline assignment: CDR1 SGHAT and CDR2 FQNNGV. Germline DNA was extracted alongside blood RNA, which was obtained from unsorted whole blood. Regarding this clonotype: Its cognate antigen is unknown. Relative to the germline gene, one junction end is altered; a read error may explain this.

The TCR comes from a man aged 35 to 55 with primary liver carcinoma and hepatitis B virus infection. This chain links TRBV11-2 with TRBJ1-4, with D unclear. Sequencing was carried out using peripheral blood. CDR3 in amino acids: CASSLTRREEKLFF. Written as DNA, the CDR3 is TGTGCCAGCAGCCTCACCCGGCGGGAAGAAAAATTGTTTTTT. The variable domain in full, completed from reference TRBV11-2 and TRBJ1-4, reads EAGVAQSPRYKIIEKRQSVAFWCNPISGHATLYWYQQILGQGPKLLIQFQNNGVVDDSQLPKDRFSAERLKGVDSTLKIQPAKLEDSAVYLCASSLTRREEKLFFGSGTQLSVL.